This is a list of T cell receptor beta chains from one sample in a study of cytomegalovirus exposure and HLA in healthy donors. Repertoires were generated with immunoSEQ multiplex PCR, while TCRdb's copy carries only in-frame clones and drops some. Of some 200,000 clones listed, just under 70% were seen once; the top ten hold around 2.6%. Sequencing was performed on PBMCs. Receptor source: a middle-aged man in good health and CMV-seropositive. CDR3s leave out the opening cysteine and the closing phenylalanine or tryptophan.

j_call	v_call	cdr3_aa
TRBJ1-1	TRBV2	ASRERGGGTEAF
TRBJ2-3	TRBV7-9	ASSLFPGDTQY
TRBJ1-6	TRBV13	ASSLGDTIYSTPLH
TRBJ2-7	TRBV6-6	ASSYSNEGGAEQY
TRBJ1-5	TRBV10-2	ASSIDRGQPQH
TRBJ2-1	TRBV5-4	ASSLLVSNEQF
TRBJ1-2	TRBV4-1	ASSHNRGNRGKTGGYT
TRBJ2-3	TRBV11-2	ASRFNYRVKRGTDTQY
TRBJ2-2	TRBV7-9	ASSRQGNTGELF
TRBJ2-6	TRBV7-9	ASFSNSGANVLT
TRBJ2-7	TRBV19	ASSSLGRYEQY
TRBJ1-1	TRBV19	ASKDRTGGTEAF
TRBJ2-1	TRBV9	ASSTLGTGVYEQF
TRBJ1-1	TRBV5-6	ASSLPGAEAF
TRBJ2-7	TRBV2	ASRRPASYEQY
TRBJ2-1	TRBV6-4	ASSASGEDNEQF
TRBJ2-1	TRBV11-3	ASRRTANHNEQF
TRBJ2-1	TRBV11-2	ASSWGDAPWKF
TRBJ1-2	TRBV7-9	ASSLGMGGRYGYT
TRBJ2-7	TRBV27	ASSLSWTGTYEQY
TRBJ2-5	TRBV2	ASRARTGGQETQY
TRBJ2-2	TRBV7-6	ASSSFGGQTGELF
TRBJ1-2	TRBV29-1	SVPGLLGYT
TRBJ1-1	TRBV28	ASSLYNMNTEAF
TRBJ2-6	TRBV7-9	ASSLAQGGANVLT
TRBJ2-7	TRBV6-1	ASSEYAGAYEQY
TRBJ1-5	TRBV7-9	ASSLGQGGQPQH
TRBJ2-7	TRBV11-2	ASSLNTGEQY
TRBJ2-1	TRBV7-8	ASSLVLAGGPGNEQF
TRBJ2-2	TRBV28	ASSLGGGNTGELF
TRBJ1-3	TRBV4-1	ASSQGPTGGAGNTIY
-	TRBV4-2	ASSQEGQGLAYEQY
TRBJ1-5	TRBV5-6	ASSRGASNQPQH
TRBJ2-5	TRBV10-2	ASSEVSTSGVQTQY
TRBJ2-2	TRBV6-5	ASSLRTGHTGELF
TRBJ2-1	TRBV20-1	SAKGTSKF
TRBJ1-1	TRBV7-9	ASSLERGMPRTEAF
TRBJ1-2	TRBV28	ASLNRENYGYT
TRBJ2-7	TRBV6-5	ASSYSQGSKTYEQY
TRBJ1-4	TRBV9	ASSATGTHEKLF
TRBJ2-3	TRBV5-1	ASSLEAGNTDTQY
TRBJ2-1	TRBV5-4	ASSLSQGSHNEQF
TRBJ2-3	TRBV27	ASSLKDGHRTDTQY
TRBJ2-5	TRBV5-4	ASSWDRGETQY
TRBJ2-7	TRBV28	ASSASGTVSYEQY
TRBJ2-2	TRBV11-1	ASSLMGGPWGTGELF
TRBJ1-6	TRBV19	ASSRSGSYNSPLH
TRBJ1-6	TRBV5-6	ASSLQGSPLH
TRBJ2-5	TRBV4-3	ASSQDLLGGGAGGTQY
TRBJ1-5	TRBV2	ASQSVNQPQH
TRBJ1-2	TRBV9	ASSAYPETGSGYT
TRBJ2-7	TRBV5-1	ASSLGDRGYEQY
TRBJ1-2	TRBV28	ASSYHQATGNYGYT
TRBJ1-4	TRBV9	ASSKLVDGDSGEKLF